The table lists the clone carrying this T cell receptor (beta chain) with a few counts. The sample is drawn from a study of tumor-infiltrating lymphocytes in primary liver carcinoma. A constant-region primer primed TCR beta cDNA synthesis from 450 to 550 ng of total RNA. Employing slightly modified ARM-PCR, three nested multiplex PCR rounds were run, and these gave rise to the TCR beta libraries. Investigators reported that the first two PCR rounds, at 9 to 11 cycles each, used TRBV1-TRBV30 forward primers with a C-beta reverse primer. TCRdb used MiXCR to reprocess the multiplex PCR reads, holding one entry per CDR3 protein. The sample comprises about 180,000 distinct CDR3 sequences, approximately 60% of which are singletons, and 72% rests with the top ten. V was pared by 4 bases and J by 5 bases, with 8 bases between. Per germline, CDR1 ENHRY and CDR2 SYGVKD. CDR3 size: 12 residues. Out of unsorted whole blood came the blood RNA, and germline DNA was extracted as well.

The chain uses TRBV10-3 and TRBJ1-1, with a tentative D call TRBD1 (5 bases). The sequence derives from a man aged 35 to 55 with primary liver carcinoma and hepatitis B virus infection. Source material: peripheral blood. This CDR3 is CAISVGETEAFF. The CDR3 coding sequence is TGTGCCATCAGTGTGGGGGAAACTGAAGCTTTCTTT.